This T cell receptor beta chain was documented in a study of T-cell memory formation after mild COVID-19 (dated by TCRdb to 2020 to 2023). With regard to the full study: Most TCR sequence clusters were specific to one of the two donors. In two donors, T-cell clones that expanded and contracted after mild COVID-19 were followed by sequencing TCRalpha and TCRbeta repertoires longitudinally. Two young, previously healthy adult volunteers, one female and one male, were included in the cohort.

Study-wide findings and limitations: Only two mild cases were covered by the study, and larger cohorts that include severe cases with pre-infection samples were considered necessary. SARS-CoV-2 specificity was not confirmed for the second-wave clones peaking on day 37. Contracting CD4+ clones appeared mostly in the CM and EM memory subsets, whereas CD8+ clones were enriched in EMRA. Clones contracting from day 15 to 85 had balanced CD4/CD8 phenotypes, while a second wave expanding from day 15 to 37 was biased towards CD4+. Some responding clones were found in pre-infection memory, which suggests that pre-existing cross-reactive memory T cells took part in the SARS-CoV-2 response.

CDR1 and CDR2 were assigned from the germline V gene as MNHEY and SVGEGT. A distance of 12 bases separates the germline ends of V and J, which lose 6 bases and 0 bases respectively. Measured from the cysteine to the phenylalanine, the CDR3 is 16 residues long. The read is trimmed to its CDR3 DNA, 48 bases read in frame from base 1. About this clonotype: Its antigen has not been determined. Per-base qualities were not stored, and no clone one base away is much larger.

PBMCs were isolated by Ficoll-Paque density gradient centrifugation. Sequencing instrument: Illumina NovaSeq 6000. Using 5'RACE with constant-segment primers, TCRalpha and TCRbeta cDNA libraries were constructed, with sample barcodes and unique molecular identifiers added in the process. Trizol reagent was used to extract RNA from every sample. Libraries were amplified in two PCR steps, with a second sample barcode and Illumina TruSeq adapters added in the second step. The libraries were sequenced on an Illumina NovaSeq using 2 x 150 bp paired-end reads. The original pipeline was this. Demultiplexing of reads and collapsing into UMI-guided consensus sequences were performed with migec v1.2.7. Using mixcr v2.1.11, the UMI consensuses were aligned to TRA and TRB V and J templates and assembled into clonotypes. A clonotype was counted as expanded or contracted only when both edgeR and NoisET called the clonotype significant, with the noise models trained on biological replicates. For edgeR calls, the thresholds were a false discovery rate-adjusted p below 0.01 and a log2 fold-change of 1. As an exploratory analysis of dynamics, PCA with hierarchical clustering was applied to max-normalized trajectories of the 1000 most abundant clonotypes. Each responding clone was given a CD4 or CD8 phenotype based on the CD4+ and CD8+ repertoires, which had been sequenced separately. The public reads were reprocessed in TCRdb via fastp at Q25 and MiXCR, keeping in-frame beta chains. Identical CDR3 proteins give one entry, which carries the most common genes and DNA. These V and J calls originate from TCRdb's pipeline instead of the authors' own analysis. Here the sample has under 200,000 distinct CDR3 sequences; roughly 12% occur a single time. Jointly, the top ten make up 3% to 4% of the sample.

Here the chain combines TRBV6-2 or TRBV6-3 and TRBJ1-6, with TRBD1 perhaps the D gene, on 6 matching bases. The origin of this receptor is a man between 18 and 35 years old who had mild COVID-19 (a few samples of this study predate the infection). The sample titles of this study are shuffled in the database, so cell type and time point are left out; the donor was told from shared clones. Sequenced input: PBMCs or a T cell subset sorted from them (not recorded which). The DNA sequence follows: TGTGCCAGCAGCGGACAGCTGAGCTCCTATAATTCACCCCTCCACTTT. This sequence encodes CASSGQLSSYNSPLHF.